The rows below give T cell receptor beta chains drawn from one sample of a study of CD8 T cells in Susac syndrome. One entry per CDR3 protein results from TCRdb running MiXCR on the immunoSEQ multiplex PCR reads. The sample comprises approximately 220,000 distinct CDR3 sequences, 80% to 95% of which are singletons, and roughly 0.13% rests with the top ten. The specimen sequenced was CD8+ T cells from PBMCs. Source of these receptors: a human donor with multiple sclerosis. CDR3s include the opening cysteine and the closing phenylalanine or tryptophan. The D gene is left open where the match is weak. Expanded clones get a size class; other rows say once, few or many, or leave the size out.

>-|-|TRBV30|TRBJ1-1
CACFPGENTEAFF
TGTGCCTGCTTTCCCGGGGAAAACACTGAAGCTTTCTTT
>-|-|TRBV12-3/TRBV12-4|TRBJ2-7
CASSLMGGTYEQYF
TGTGCCAGCAGTTTAATGGGCGGAACCTACGAGCAGTACTTC
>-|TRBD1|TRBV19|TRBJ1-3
CASSIEGALSGNTIYF
TGTGCCAGTAGTATCGAGGGGGCTCTCTCTGGAAACACCATATATTTT
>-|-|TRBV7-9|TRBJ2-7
CASSLIPDEQYF
TGTGCCAGCAGCTTAATTCCCGACGAGCAGTACTTC
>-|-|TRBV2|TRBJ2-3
CASGYGSNTDTQYF
TGTGCCAGCGGTTACGGCAGCAACACAGATACGCAGTATTTT
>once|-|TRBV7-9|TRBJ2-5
CASSLVYSETQYF
TGTGCCAGCAGCTTAGTTTATTCGGAGACCCAGTACTTC
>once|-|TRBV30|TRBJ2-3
CAWSQGADTQYF
TGTGCCTGGAGCCAGGGAGCAGATACGCAGTATTTT
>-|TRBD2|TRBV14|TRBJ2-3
CASRSGLAGAGDTQYF
TGTGCCAGCAGGTCTGGGCTAGCGGGGGCCGGGGATACGCAGTATTTT
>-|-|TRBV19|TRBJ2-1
CASSGTYNEQFF
TGTGCCAGTAGCGGAACATACAATGAGCAGTTCTTC
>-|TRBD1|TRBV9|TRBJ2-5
CASSNTLDREPLWGETQYF
TGTGCCAGCAGCAATACCCTGGACAGGGAGCCTCTCTGGGGGGAGACCCAGTACTTC
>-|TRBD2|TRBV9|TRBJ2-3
CASGAGAGGPRYF
TGTGCCAGCGGTGCAGGAGCGGGAGGGCCCAGGTATTTT
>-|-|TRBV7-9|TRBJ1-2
CASSRFPTTNYGYTF
TGTGCCAGCAGCCGGTTCCCCACAACTAACTATGGCTACACCTTC
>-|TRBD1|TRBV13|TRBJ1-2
CASSLSLRQGPGYTF
TGTGCCAGCAGCCTGAGTCTACGACAGGGTCCTGGCTACACCTTC
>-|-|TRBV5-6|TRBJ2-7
CASSLDETSYEQYF
TGTGCCAGCAGCTTGGATGAGACTAGCTACGAGCAGTACTTC
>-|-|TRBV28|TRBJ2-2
CASSFWATGELFF
TGTGCCAGCAGTTTTTGGGCCACCGGGGAGCTGTTTTTT
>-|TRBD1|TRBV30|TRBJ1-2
CAWTSGTVGYGYTF
TGTGCCTGGACCTCCGGGACAGTAGGCTATGGCTACACCTTC
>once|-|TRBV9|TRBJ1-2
CASSVVPRDYGYTF
TGTGCCAGCAGCGTAGTACCGCGAGACTATGGCTACACCTTC
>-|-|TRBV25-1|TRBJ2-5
CASSARRGLGYQETQYF
TGTGCCAGCAGTGCCCGCAGGGGACTGGGGTACCAAGAGACCCAGTACTTC
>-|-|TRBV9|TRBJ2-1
CASSVDLGVDYNEQFF
TGTGCCAGCAGCGTAGATTTGGGAGTAGACTACAATGAGCAGTTCTTC
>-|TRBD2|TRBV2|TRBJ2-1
CASSRLAGGRYNEQFF
TGTGCCAGCAGCCGACTAGCGGGGGGGCGGTACAATGAGCAGTTCTTC
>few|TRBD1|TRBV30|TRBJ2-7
CAWSSGTGNEQYF
TGTGCCTGGAGTTCCGGGACAGGCAACGAGCAGTACTTC
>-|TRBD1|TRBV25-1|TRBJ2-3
CASSTQGPHQYF
TGTGCCAGCAGTACACAGGGGCCCCATCAGTATTTT
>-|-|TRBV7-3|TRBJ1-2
CASSPSEGPGYTF
TGTGCCAGCAGTCCGTCCGAGGGTCCTGGCTACACCTTC
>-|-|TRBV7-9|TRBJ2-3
CASSLVDSPDTQYF
TGTGCCAGCAGCTTAGTGGACAGTCCAGATACGCAGTATTTT
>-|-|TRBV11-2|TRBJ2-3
CASSPGLGGGSDTQYF
TGTGCCAGCAGCCCAGGTTTAGGGGGGGGATCCGATACGCAGTATTTT
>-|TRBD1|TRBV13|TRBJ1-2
CASSLNRGNYGYTF
TGTGCCAGCAGCTTGAACAGGGGGAACTATGGCTACACCTTC
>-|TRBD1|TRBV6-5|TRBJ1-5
CASSSTGGQPQHF
TGTGCCAGCAGTTCTACAGGGGGCCAGCCCCAGCATTTT
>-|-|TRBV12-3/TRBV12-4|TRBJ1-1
CASSGPDTEAFF
TGTGCCAGCAGTGGGCCAGACACTGAAGCTTTCTTT
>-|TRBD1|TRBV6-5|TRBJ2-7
CASSYGTGITYEQYF
TGTGCCAGCAGTTACGGGACAGGCATCACCTACGAGCAGTACTTC
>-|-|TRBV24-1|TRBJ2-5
CATSASPAGQETQYF
TGTGCCACCAGCGCTTCTCCGGCGGGCCAAGAGACCCAGTACTTC
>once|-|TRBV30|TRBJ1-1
CAWSTRNTEAFF
TGTGCCTGGAGTACCCGAAACACTGAAGCTTTCTTT
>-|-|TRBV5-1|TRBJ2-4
CASSLEVAKNIQYF
TGCGCCAGCAGCTTGGAGGTAGCCAAAAACATTCAGTACTTC
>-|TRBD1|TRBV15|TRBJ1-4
CATSRDRGLSEKLFF
TGTGCCACCAGCAGAGATAGGGGGCTTAGTGAAAAACTGTTTTTT
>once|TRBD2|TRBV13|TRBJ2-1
CASGGKAGAAYNEQFF
TGTGCCAGCGGAGGGAAAGCGGGAGCAGCCTACAATGAGCAGTTCTTC
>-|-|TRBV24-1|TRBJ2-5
CATSASGQETQYF
TGTGCCACCAGTGCTTCGGGCCAAGAGACCCAGTACTTC
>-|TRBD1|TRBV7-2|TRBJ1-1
CASSPYGTENTEAFF
TGTGCCAGCAGCCCCTACGGGACAGAGAACACTGAAGCTTTCTTT